A selection of T cell receptor beta chains follows, all from one sample in a study of CD8 T cells in ankylosing spondylitis. TCRdb processed the 5' RACE reads anew with MiXCR; each CDR3 protein has one entry. Among around 770,000 distinct CDR3 sequences listed, around 19% were seen once. The specimen was blood, either unsorted or a sorted T cell fraction (not recorded which). Receptor source: a male donor with ankylosing spondylitis. Both conserved end residues are part of each CDR3. A D gene is named only where the DNA matches it firmly. Some rows mark clone size as missing; the rest say once, few, many or name a class of expanded clone.

clone size	D gene	V gene	J gene	CDR3 protein	CDR3 DNA
-	-	TRBV5-6	TRBJ1-5	CASSRTAMEPQHF	TGTGCCAGCAGCCGGACAGCTATGGAGCCCCAGCATTTT
few	TRBD2	TRBV5-1	TRBJ2-3	CASSLEGAGDTDTQYF	TGCGCCAGCAGCTTGGAGGGAGCGGGAGACACAGATACGCAGTATTTT
few	-	TRBV12-3/TRBV12-4	TRBJ2-1	CASTRTNYNEQFF	TGTGCCAGCACAAGAACAAATTACAATGAGCAGTTCTTC
-	TRBD2	TRBV6-5	TRBJ2-5	CASSYSSGDQETQYF	TGTGCCAGCAGTTACTCCAGCGGGGACCAAGAGACCCAGTACTTC
few	TRBD1	TRBV12-3/TRBV12-4	TRBJ2-2	CASRIPTGWDTGELFF	TGTGCCAGCAGGATCCCGACAGGGTGGGACACCGGGGAGCTGTTTTTT
-	-	TRBV11-2	TRBJ1-1	CASSLTDLRNTEAFF	TGTGCCAGCAGCCTGACGGACTTAAGGAACACTGAAGCTTTCTTT
few	TRBD1	TRBV20-1	TRBJ1-4	CSASPSDRWGSEKLFF	TGCAGTGCTAGTCCCTCGGACAGGTGGGGTAGTGAAAAACTGTTTTTT
-	-	TRBV20-1	TRBJ2-2	CSAREGLRELFF	TGCAGTGCTAGAGAGGGCCTGAGGGAGCTGTTTTTT
few	TRBD1	TRBV14	TRBJ2-1	CASSGGQGWYNEQFF	TGTGCCAGCAGCGGGGGACAGGGGTGGTACAATGAGCAGTTCTTC
few	-	TRBV30	TRBJ1-5	CAWSVHRVGGNQPQHF	TGTGCCTGGAGTGTTCATCGTGTCGGGGGGAATCAGCCCCAGCATTTT
-	TRBD2	TRBV25-1	TRBJ2-7	CASSELAGLREQYF	TGTGCCAGCAGTGAACTAGCGGGCCTACGGGAGCAGTACTTC
-	TRBD1	TRBV5-1	TRBJ2-6	CASSLSRDRAGANVLTF	TGCGCCAGCAGCCTGTCCCGGGACAGGGCCGGGGCCAACGTCCTGACTTTC
few	-	TRBV5-5	TRBJ2-2	CASSLYWGFGNTGELFF	TGTGCCAGCAGCTTGTATTGGGGTTTCGGGAACACCGGGGAGCTGTTTTTT
few	-	TRBV20-1	TRBJ1-4	CSARATGRRTNEKLFF	TGCAGTGCTAGAGCGACAGGCCGGCGAACTAATGAAAAACTGTTTTTT
few	-	TRBV21-1	TRBJ2-7	CASSKTSSYEQYF	TGTGCCAGCAGCAAAACTAGCTCCTACGAGCAGTACTTC
few	-	TRBV5-1	TRBJ2-6	CASSSYGRISGANVLTF	TGCGCCAGCAGCTCCTACGGCAGAATCTCTGGGGCCAACGTCCTGACTTTC
-	-	TRBV20-1	TRBJ1-1	CSARDGLARAEAFF	TGCAGTGCTCGGGACGGCCTGGCGAGGGCTGAAGCTTTCTTT
-	-	TRBV12-3/TRBV12-4	TRBJ2-1	CASSLWRESNEQFF	TGTGCCAGCAGTTTGTGGCGGGAAAGCAATGAGCAGTTCTTC
-	TRBD1	TRBV29-1	TRBJ2-1	CSVEQGAPNEQFF	TGCAGCGTTGAACAGGGGGCTCCCAATGAGCAGTTCTTC
few	TRBD1	TRBV4-1	TRBJ2-5	CASSQDLGGQVVETQYF	TGCGCCAGCAGCCAAGATTTGGGGGGACAGGTAGTAGAGACCCAGTACTTC
-	-	TRBV7-9	TRBJ1-1	CASSLAFSEAFF	TGTGCCAGCAGCTTAGCGTTCTCTGAAGCTTTCTTT
-	-	TRBV20-1	TRBJ2-3	CSARVPSHSTDTQYF	TGCAGTGCTAGAGTACCCAGCCACAGCACAGATACGCAGTATTTT
-	TRBD1	TRBV12-3/TRBV12-4	TRBJ2-3	CATNDLDRDFADTQYF	TGTGCCACCAACGACCTAGACAGGGATTTTGCAGATACGCAGTATTTT
-	-	TRBV4-2	TRBJ2-7	CASSQSEGTTYEQYF	TGTGCCAGCAGCCAATCAGAAGGCACCACCTACGAGCAGTACTTC
-	-	TRBV3-1	TRBJ2-7	CASSQGRYEQYF	TGTGCCAGCAGCCAAGGTCGCTACGAGCAGTACTTC
few	TRBD1	TRBV25-1	TRBJ1-1	CASEGTGTNTEAFF	TGTGCCAGCGAGGGGACAGGGACGAACACTGAAGCTTTCTTT
-	TRBD2	TRBV25-1	TRBJ2-1	CASSVGLAGEEGEQFF	TGTGCCAGCAGTGTTGGACTAGCGGGGGAGGAAGGTGAGCAGTTCTTC
-	TRBD2	TRBV6-2/TRBV6-3	TRBJ2-5	CASTPGGVAGVGETQYF	TGTGCCAGCACCCCCGGCGGGGTAGCGGGAGTTGGAGAGACCCAGTACTTC
-	TRBD2	TRBV10-3	TRBJ2-2	CAIRAGTSGSVNTGELFF	TGTGCCATCAGAGCCGGGACTAGCGGGAGCGTTAACACCGGGGAGCTGTTTTTT